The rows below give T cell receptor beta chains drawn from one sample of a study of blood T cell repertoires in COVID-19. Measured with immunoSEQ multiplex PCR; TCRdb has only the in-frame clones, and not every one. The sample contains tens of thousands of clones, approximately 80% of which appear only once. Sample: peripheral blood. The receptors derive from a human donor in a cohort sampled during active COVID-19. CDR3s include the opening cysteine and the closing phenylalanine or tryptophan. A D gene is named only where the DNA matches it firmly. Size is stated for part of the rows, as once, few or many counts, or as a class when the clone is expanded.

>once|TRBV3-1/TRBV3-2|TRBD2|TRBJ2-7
CASSQVLLAGGPFFF
TGTGCCAGCAGCCAAGTTCTACTAGCGGGAGGGCCGTTTTTTTTC
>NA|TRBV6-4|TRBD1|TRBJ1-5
CASNQEGAIQPQHF
TGTGCCAGCAACCAGGAGGGGGCTATTCAGCCCCAGCATTTT
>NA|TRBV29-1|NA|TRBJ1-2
CSVGGGVYGYTF
TGCAGCGTGGGAGGGGGGGTCTATGGCTACACCTTC
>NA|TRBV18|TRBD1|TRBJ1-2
CASSPPETGSGGGYTF
TGTGCCAGCTCACCCCCGGAGACAGGGTCAGGGGGAGGCTACACCTTC
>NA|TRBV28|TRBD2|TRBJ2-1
CASSLLAGFNEQFF
TGTGCCAGCAGTTTACTAGCGGGTTTCAATGAGCAGTTCTTC
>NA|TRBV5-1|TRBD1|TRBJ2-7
CASSFRDRGGEQYF
TGCGCCAGCAGCTTCCGGGACAGGGGAGGAGAGCAGTACTTC
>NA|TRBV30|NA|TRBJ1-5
CAWSVQGMPQHF
TGTGCCTGGAGTGTACAGGGTATGCCCCAGCATTTT
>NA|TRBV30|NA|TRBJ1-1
CAWSAKSEAFF
TGTGCCTGGAGTGCTAAGTCTGAAGCTTTCTTT
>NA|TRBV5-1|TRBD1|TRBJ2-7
CASSFWDRSDEQYF
TGCGCCAGCAGCTTTTGGGACAGGAGCGACGAGCAGTACTTC
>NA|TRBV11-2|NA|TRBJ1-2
CASSLGGNYGYTF
TGTGCCAGCAGCTTAGGAGGGAACTATGGCTACACCTTC
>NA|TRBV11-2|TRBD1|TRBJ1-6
CASSLSGTENSPLHF
TGTGCCAGCAGCTTATCCGGGACAGAAAATTCACCCCTCCACTTT
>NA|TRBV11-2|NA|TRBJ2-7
CASSSPRTAEEQYF
TGTGCCAGCAGCTCCCCCCGGACAGCGGAAGAGCAGTACTTC
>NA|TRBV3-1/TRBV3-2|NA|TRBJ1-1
CASSQDMVSFINTEAFF
TGTGCCAGCAGCCAAGATATGGTGAGTTTTATCAACACTGAAGCTTTCTTT
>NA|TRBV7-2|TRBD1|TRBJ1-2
CASRKTGGGYGYTF
TGTGCCAGCAGGAAGACAGGGGGTGGCTATGGCTACACCTTC
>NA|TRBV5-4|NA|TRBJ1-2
CASSDTGRDGYTF
TGTGCCAGCAGCGACACAGGGAGGGATGGCTACACCTTC
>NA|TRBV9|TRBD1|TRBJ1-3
CASSATPLQGNSGNTIYF
TGTGCCAGCAGCGCCACCCCTCTACAGGGGAACTCTGGAAACACCATATATTTT
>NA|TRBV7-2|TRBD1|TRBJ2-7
CASSPSGGHEQYF
TGTGCCAGCAGCCCCTCAGGGGGACACGAGCAGTACTTC
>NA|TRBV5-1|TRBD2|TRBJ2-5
CASSLGTSGRETQYF
TGCGCCAGCAGCTTAGGGACTAGCGGGAGGGAGACCCAGTACTTC
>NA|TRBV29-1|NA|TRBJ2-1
CSVYEANEQFF
TGCAGCGTTTATGAAGCCAATGAGCAGTTCTTC
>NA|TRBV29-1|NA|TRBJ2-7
CSVFEPGDPYEQYF
TGCAGCGTTTTCGAGCCGGGAGATCCCTACGAGCAGTACTTC
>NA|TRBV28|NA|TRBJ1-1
CASSLLAGTEAFF
TGTGCCAGCAGTTTATTGGCGGGCACTGAAGCTTTCTTT
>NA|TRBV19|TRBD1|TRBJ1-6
CASSLPGQGGSPLHF
TGTGCCAGTAGTCTACCGGGACAGGGGGGTTCACCCCTCCACTTT
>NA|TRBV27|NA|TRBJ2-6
CASSFMSGTGANVLTF
TGTGCCAGCAGTTTCATGTCCGGGACTGGGGCCAACGTCCTGACTTTC
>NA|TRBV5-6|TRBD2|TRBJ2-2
CASSLVRGDTGELFF
TGTGCCAGCAGCTTGGTGCGGGGGGACACCGGGGAGCTGTTTTTT
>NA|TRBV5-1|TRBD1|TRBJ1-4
CASSETTGAGKLFF
TGCGCCAGCAGCGAAACGACAGGGGCAGGGAAACTGTTTTTT